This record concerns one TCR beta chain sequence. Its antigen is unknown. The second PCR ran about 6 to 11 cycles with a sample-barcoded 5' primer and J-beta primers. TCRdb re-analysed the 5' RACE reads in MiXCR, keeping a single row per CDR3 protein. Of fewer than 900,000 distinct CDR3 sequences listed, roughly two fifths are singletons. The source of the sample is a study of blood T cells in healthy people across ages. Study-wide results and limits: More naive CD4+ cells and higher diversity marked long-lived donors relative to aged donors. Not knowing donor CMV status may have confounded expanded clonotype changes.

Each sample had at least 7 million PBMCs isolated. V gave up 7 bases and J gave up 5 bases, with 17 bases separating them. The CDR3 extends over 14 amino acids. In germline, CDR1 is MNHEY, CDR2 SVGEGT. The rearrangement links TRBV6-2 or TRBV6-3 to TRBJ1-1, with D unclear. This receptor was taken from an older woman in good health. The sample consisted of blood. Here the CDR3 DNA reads TGTGCCAGCAATCAACCCCTGACGGGGACTGAAGCTTTCTTT. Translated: CASNQPLTGTEAFF.